The clone carrying this TCR beta chain was found many times. Its antigen is as yet unknown. Amplification targeted the TCR beta CDR3 regions, with RNA transcripts as the source material. A first-round RT-PCR used HTBI primers, followed by a second-round multiplex PCR. Each CDR3 protein gets one entry after TCRdb re-called the multiplex PCR reads with MiXCR. Among hundreds of thousands of distinct CDR3 sequences listed, about 21% were seen once. Hyperthyroidism patients, aged 18 to 65, were newly diagnosed, under 2 months' duration. Other autoimmune disease, uncontrolled infection, pregnancy and lactation led to exclusion. With V trimmed by 9 bases and J by 5 bases, 4 bases remained unmatched. CDR1 MNHEY and CDR2 SMNVEV come from the germline V gene (reference sequence). CDR3 size: 13 residues. These data belong to a study of Graves' ophthalmopathy and Graves' hyperthyroidism. Points from the study as a whole: Cross-validated, the 13-signature model showed 87.88%/81.08% sensitivity/specificity, and 80%/75% in the test set.

The sequencing sample was made of peripheral blood. The V and J genes are TRBV27 and TRBJ2-2; 9 bases align to TRBD2. The source is a woman aged 18-30 years with stable Graves' hyperthyroidism. CDR3 bases: TGTGCCAGTAGCGGGAGAGTAACCGGGGAGCTGTTTTTT. Amino acid sequence: CASSGRVTGELFF.